This TCR beta chain was observed in a study of T cell changes during pregnancy in multiple sclerosis. V lost 8 bases and J 3 bases, leaving 14 bases between the germline ends. Germline CDR1 reads SNHLY; CDR2 reads FYNNEI. The CDR3 is 14 residues long. Produced via immunoSEQ multiplex PCR; TCRdb's table is partial and in-frame only. The table includes over 20,000 clones, around 90% detected once. This TCR derives from a female donor in good health, enrolled as a control in a pregnancy study. The input for sequencing was CD4+ T cells from peripheral blood mononuclear cells, taken in the third trimester of pregnancy. The chain combines TRBV2 with TRBJ1-5; TRBD1 is a possible D gene (6 bases). The CDR3 sequence: CASLKDRLNQPQHF. The CDR3 DNA reads as TGTGCCAGCCTTAAGGACAGACTCAATCAGCCCCAGCATTTT.